The 9 T cell receptor beta chains in this list originate from one sample, sequenced in a study of T cell responses to AZD1222 COVID-19 vaccine. Clones were read by immunoSEQ multiplex PCR, and TCRdb kept only the in-frame ones, dropping some. The sample has tens of thousands of clones; around 81% are singletons. The sequencing here drew on peripheral blood, taken on day 0 of AZD1222 vaccination. These receptors all come from an adult in good health.

The CDR3 spells CASSASGGGYTF. The CDR3 region has the DNA TGTGCCAGCAGCGCCTCAGGGGGGGGCTACACCTTC. The rearrangement joins TRBV7-8 to TRBJ1-2; the match to TRBD1 covers 7 bases. J gave up 8 bases and V 5 bases, and 5 bases lay outside the gene matches. This CDR3 has 12 amino acids. Germline lookup yields CDR1 SGHVS and CDR2 FQNEAQ.

V is TRBV27 and J is TRBJ2-7; 8 nucleotides match TRBD1. CDR3 length: 16 amino acids. Germline values: CDR1 MNHEY, CDR2 SMNVEV (reference sequence). Unmatched junction bases numbered 13, after V lost 2 bases and J lost 7 bases. The DNA for the CDR3 is TGTGCCAGCAGTTTAGAAATGGCAGGGGGCGCGGAGGAGCAGTACTTC. Its translation: CASSLEMAGGAEEQYF.

The chain has TRBV9 and TRBJ1-3, with no clear D. Trimming left V 0 bases short and J 8 bases short, with 9 bases between. Germline loops: CDR1 SGDLS, CDR2 YYNGEE. The CDR3 has 13 residues. CDR3 DNA: TGTGCCAGCAGCGTAGGTGCGGCGGACACCATATATTTT. Translated, it gives CASSVGAADTIYF.

This chain uses TRBV4-1 with TRBJ2-5; TRBD2 aligns across 7 bases. In germline, CDR1 is MGHRA, CDR2 YSYEKL. This CDR3 contains 19 residues. V trimming: 0 bases; J trimming: 1 base; junction bases outside the gene matches: 14. The CDR3 reads CASSQEMPWGLAVQETQYF. The CDR3 DNA sequence: TGCGCCAGCAGCCAAGAAATGCCTTGGGGCCTAGCGGTCCAAGAGACCCAGTACTTC.

This clone has a handful of counts. The J gene is TRBJ1-3, the V gene TRBV10-3, with no clear D. V was pared by 6 bases and J by 0 bases, with 6 bases between. Germline V lookup: CDR1 ENHRY, CDR2 SYGVKD. This CDR3 has 13 amino acids. The CDR3 here is CAIRPSSGNTIYF. In DNA form, the CDR3 reads TGTGCCATCAGGCCCAGCTCTGGAAACACCATATATTTT.

Points on this clone: The same CDR3 also results from other DNA sequences found in this sample. The chain links TRBV5-6 to TRBJ2-7; D is undetermined. This CDR3 is 11 amino acids long. V shed 0 bases and J shed 4 bases, with 2 bases lying between them. Germline V gives CDR1 SGHDT, CDR2 YYEEEE. CDR3 sequence (DNA): TGTGCCAGCAGCTTGGGGTACGAGCAGTACTTC. Its translation: CASSLGYEQYF.

J is TRBJ1-5 and V is TRBV5-8; no reliable D call. Between the trimmed V and J ends, which lost 0 bases and 2 bases, there was a span of 6 bases. The CDR3 spans 14 residues. From germline, CDR1 is SGHTS and CDR2 YDEGEE. CDR3 bases: TGTGCCAGCAGCTTGGAACGGGGCAATCAGCCCCAGCATTTT. Its translation is CASSLERGNQPQHF.

The genes are TRBV5-1 and TRBJ2-5; 9 positions match TRBD1. The CDR3 runs 15 residues. Per the germline V gene, CDR1 is SGHRS and CDR2 is YFSETQ. V lost 4 bases, J lost 9 bases, and 13 bases stayed unmatched. As DNA, the CDR3 is TGCGCCAGCAGCCCCGGGACAGGGTCTCGGTGGGCCCAGTACTTC. It codes for CASSPGTGSRWAQYF.

The gene calls are TRBV19 and TRBJ1-2; D not resolved. Deletions cut 4 bases from V and 8 bases from J, with 8 bases between. This CDR3 comprises 11 residues. Germline V CDR1 and CDR2: LNHDA, SQIVND (reference sequence). The chain's CDR3 is CASSRRQGYTF. Here the CDR3 DNA reads TGTGCCAGTAGTAGACGCCAGGGCTACACCTTC.